These 9 T cell receptor beta chains came from one sample sequenced in a study of blood T cell repertoires in COVID-19. Sequenced by immunoSEQ multiplex PCR; TCRdb stores in-frame clones only, minus some. This table has some 140,000 clones, about 80% appearing once. The sequencing input was peripheral blood. All receptors derive from a woman aged 60 to 75 with acute or convalescent COVID-19.

The genes are TRBV7-6 and TRBJ2-1; 10 positions match TRBD2. The V gene end was trimmed by 2 bases and the J gene end by 9 bases; junction bases not matched to a gene: 10. This CDR3 has 16 residues. Per germline, CDR1 SGHVS and CDR2 FNYEAQ. CDR3 sequence (DNA): TGTGCCAGCAGCTTACTAGCGGGGGCCCCTCTAGGTGAGCAGTTCTTC. Translation: CASSLLAGAPLGEQFF.

CDR3 amino acids: CASRLACGTSWETQYF. CDR3 in DNA: TGTGCAAGTCGCTTAGCGTGCGGGACTAGCTGGGAGACCCAGTACTTC. V is TRBV12-2 and J is TRBJ2-5; the tabulated D call, TRBD2, remains unverified against the DNA. TRBV12-2 is annotated as a pseudogene. The CDR3 is made up of 16 amino acids.

The chain carries TRBV10-3 and TRBJ1-1; D unclear. Germline lookup yields CDR1 ENHRY and CDR2 SYGVKD. This CDR3 region has 14 residues. V was clipped by 0 bases and J by 2 bases, with 7 bases between them. CDR3 amino acids: CAISESHRNTEAFF. For the CDR3, the DNA is TGTGCCATCAGTGAGTCGCACAGAAACACTGAAGCTTTCTTT.

The chain joins TRBV5-1 to TRBJ2-4; no clear D gene. Germline lookup yields CDR1 SGHRS and CDR2 YFSETQ. V was trimmed by 2 bases and J by 0 bases, leaving 9 bases between them. This CDR3 region has 15 residues. CDR3 bases: TGCGCCAGCAGCTTCGGTGAAATAGCCAAAAACATTCAGTACTTC. Protein sequence: CASSFGEIAKNIQYF.

This clone was seen a few times. The chain links TRBV27 to TRBJ2-7, with D possibly TRBD1 on 6 matching bases. CDR3 length: 14 amino acids. V was cut by 4 bases and J by 4 bases, with 14 bases left in between. Looked up from germline, CDR1 is MNHEY and CDR2 is SMNVEV (reference sequence). In DNA form, the CDR3 reads TGTGCCAGCAGTTCGGGACAACGGTCTTACGAGCAGTACTTC. It is translated as CASSSGQRSYEQYF.

The chain recombines TRBV10-2 with TRBJ2-7, with TRBD2 identical over 7 bases. Unmatched junction bases numbered 11, after V lost 4 bases and J lost 2 bases. The CDR3 runs 16 residues. In germline, CDR1 is WSHSY, CDR2 SAAADI. Here the CDR3 DNA reads TGCGCCAGCAGTGTCGCCGGGGGGACGTTTGCCTACGAGCAGTACTTC. Translation gives CASSVAGGTFAYEQYF.

This clone was counted only a few times. The V gene is TRBV19, the J gene TRBJ2-6; 13 bases are shared with TRBD2. V was pared by 7 bases and J by 4 bases, with 7 bases of the junction left unmatched. This CDR3 is built from 17 residues. Germline assignment: CDR1 LNHDA and CDR2 SQIVND (reference sequence). The CDR3 region has the DNA TGTGCCAGTATGACCGGGACTAGCGGGGTGGGGGCCAACGTCCTGACTTTC. Amino acid sequence: CASMTGTSGVGANVLTF.

The V gene is TRBV9, the J gene TRBJ2-3; D perhaps matches TRBD2 (6 bases). V was trimmed by 0 bases and J by 4 bases, leaving 9 bases between them. In germline, CDR1 is SGDLS, CDR2 YYNGEE. CDR3 length equals 14 residues. CDR3 sequence reads: CASSVAGTPDTQYF. CDR3 coding DNA: TGTGCCAGCAGCGTAGCGGGGACTCCAGATACGCAGTATTTT.

This clone has a single count. The rearrangement uses TRBV19 and TRBJ1-1, with D possibly being TRBD1 (6 bases). The length of the CDR3 is 15 residues. Trimming took 4 bases from V and 0 from J, leaving 12 bases between them. Germline V CDR1 and CDR2: LNHDA, SQIVND (reference sequence). The CDR3 protein is CASSRAGTLNTEAFF. The CDR3 bases are TGTGCCAGTAGTAGAGCCGGGACACTGAACACTGAAGCTTTCTTT.